The subject of this entry is one T cell receptor beta chain. The specificity of this receptor is unknown. There are no base qualities to consult, and no much larger clone falls within one base. The source of the sample is a study of blood T cell repertoires in COVID-19 (dated by TCRdb to between 2020 and 2021). For the wider study: The collaborator samples originated in the United States, Italy and Spain and spanned the acute and convalescent phases of COVID-19. Samples were obtained from the ongoing ImmuneRACE study (first 160 participants) and from approximately 1,200 subjects provided by 6 global collaborators. The prospective study material was composed of cDNA or gDNA derived from T cells, B-cell-depleted T cells, or PBMCs. The repertoires were released in a freely available public database intended as a resource for research on the immune response to SARS-CoV-2. The sample metadata nearly always contained a de-identified subject ID, COVID-19 status, age in years and sex. HLA class I and class II types, where available, came from metadata supplied by the sample provider rather than from assay-based typing. Subjects who had been exposed to COVID-19, were actively infected with it, or had recovered from it provided the deeply sampled blood TCRbeta repertoires that made up the dataset. Overall results and qualifications from the work: Clinical and demographic metadata were provided uncurated, with the amount varying by source and participant.

Taken from cysteine to phenylalanine, the CDR3 has 15 residues. The retained sequence is limited to the CDR3, 45 bases, with the frame set at the first base. V and J are truncated by 4 bases and 2 bases respectively, leaving an intervening sequence of 15 bases. CDR1 and CDR2 are drawn from the germline V gene: SGHRS, YFSETQ. The immunoSEQ Assay, a bias-controlled multiplex PCR, was used to amplify TCRbeta CDR3 regions from genomic DNA. The authors' analysis ran thus. Nucleated cell counts per sample were estimated from amplification of reference gene primers within the assay. Sequence reads were collapsed and filtered to measure the absolute abundance of every unique TCRbeta CDR3 rearrangement. Productive Simpson clonality was computed per sample as the square root of Simpson's diversity index over productive rearrangements. The clones in this table, taken by TCRdb from immuneACCESS, are in-frame only. Not every clone is retained; where verified, under half of the shortfall comes from an unresolved V gene, and the cause of the rest is unknown. Clone size and V and J calls were adopted from that table, with D and trimming inferred from the DNA. The sample table holds 250,000 to 350,000 clones, of which 70% to 85% were seen once. The top ten constitute more than 1.2% of the sample.

In Seattle, one collaborating source enrolled patients while the infection was active and tracked those patients longitudinally over the course of disease. The collaborating institutions used their own protocols to collect whole blood in K2EDTA tubes. For TCRbeta analysis, collaborators shipped samples in one of three forms: frozen whole blood, isolated PBMCs, or DNA extracted from either of those sample types. The sequence is built from TRBV5-1 and TRBJ1-1; TRBD1 is perhaps the D gene, given 6 matching bases. This TCR came from a human donor with COVID-19, enrolled during active disease. The donor label of this sample is uncertain. The material sequenced was peripheral blood. The DNA sequence is as follows: TGCGCCAGCAGCAGAACAGGGATGGGCAACACTGAAGCTTTCTTT. It specifies CASSRTGMGNTEAFF.